This T cell receptor beta chain originates from a study of T-cell reconstitution after alpha-beta-depleted transplantation in children. The CDR3 contains 12 residues. Germline CDR1 reads MDHEN; CDR2 reads SYDVKM. Trimming at V came to 6 bases and at J to 8 bases, leaving 3 bases not matched to a gene. Findings and caveats of the study: At the one-year point after transplant, T-cell counts and TCRbeta diversity were found to come mostly from T cells that had been newly produced.

Library preparation (for TCRbeta) was performed with unique molecular identifiers. MiXCR, applied by TCRdb to the PCR reads, yields one record per CDR3 protein. The data contain approximately 500,000 distinct CDR3 sequences, 25% to 30% of them singletons. A few counts support this clonotype. Antigen: not known. The sample in question was PBMCs, obtained before TCRalphabeta/CD19-depleted stem cell transplant. The V gene is TRBV28, the J gene TRBJ1-2; 10 nucleotides agree with TRBD1. The sequence was collected from a boy younger than two with Wiskott-Aldrich syndrome, due to receive a stem cell transplant. In DNA form, the CDR3 reads TGTGCCAGCAGGCGACAGGGGGCGGGCTACACCTTC. It is translated as CASRRQGAGYTF.